This T cell receptor (beta chain) was sequenced during a study of cytomegalovirus exposure and HLA in healthy donors. Study as a whole: Within an early data release were tens of millions of unique TCRs drawn from HLA-typed donors. Regarding the study as a whole: The only immune exposure information that was available was CMV serostatus. Cytomegalovirus association was listed for approximately 150 TCR beta chains.

PCR amplification relied on 60 Vbeta primers (plus 13 Jbeta primers). Measured with immunoSEQ multiplex PCR; TCRdb has only the in-frame clones, and not every one. The sample has under 150,000 clones; 80% are singletons. Note on this clone: The antigen is not known.

CDR1 and CDR2 (germline): LNHDA, SQIVND (reference sequence). The V end lost 3 bases, the J end lost 0 bases, and 12 bases lay between the germline ends. The CDR3 has 16 residues. The J gene is TRBJ2-1, the V gene TRBV19; D possibly corresponds to TRBD2 (6 bases). Sequenced sample: PBMCs. This clonotype originated in a young man in good health and CMV-seronegative. The CDR3 bases are TGTGCCAGTAGTATGGGGCGGGGTAGCTCCTACAATGAGCAGTTCTTC. Protein: CASSMGRGSSYNEQFF. Drawing the rest from reference TRBV19 and TRBJ2-1, the complete variable domain is DGGITQSPKYLFRKEGQNVTLSCEQNLNHDAMYWYRQDPGQGLRLIYYSQIVNDFQKGDIAEGYSVSREKKESFPLTVTSAQKNPTAFYLCASSMGRGSSYNEQFFGPGTRLTVL.